This T cell receptor (beta chain) was documented in a study of Ad26.COV2.S vaccination and SARS-CoV-2 variants. Regarding treatment: roughly 20 received Ad26.COV2.S at low or high dose, single or two shots; roughly five received placebo; per-sample allocation not given. Vaccine and placebo recipients were sampled on day 63 after the first injection. The repertoire was sequenced with immunoSEQ multiplex PCR; TCRdb's copy has only in-frame clones and lacks some. Of some 340,000 clones detected, 70% to 90% appear once; the ten largest clones hold more than 1.5%. The receptor comes from a person between 18 and 65 years old who received the Ad26.COV2.S COVID-19 vaccine or a placebo. This specimen was peripheral blood, taken in a trial of Ad26.COV2.S vaccine versus placebo.

The CDR3 loop reads CASVGIMNTEAFF. The CDR3 DNA follows: TGTGCCAGCGTAGGAATTATGAACACTGAAGCTTTCTTT. The chain carries TRBV27 and TRBJ1-1; D remains unclear. The ends were cut back, 8 bases at V and 0 bases at J, with 10 bases in the middle. The CDR3 length is 13 residues. Germline V gene data show CDR1 as MNHEY and CDR2 as SMNVEV (reference sequence).